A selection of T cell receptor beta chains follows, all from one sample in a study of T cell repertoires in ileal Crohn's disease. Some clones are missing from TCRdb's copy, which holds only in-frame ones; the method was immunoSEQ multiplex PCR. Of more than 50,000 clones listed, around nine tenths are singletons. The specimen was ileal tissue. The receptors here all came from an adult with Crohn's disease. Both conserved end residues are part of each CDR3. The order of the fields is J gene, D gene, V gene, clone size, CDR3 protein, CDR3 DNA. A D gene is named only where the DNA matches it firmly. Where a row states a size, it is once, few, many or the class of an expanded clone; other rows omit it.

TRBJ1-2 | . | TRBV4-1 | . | CASSQDTQDGYTF | TGCGCCAGCAGCCAAGATACACAGGATGGCTACACCTTC
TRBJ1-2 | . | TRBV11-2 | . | CASSPAGAGGAYTF | TGTGCCAGCAGCCCCGCCGGTGCGGGGGGCGCCTACACCTTC
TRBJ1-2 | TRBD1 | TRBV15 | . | CATSGTVGGGYTF | TGTGCCACCAGCGGGACAGTGGGAGGTGGCTACACCTTC
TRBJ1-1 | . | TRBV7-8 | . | CASSRLEGGLNTEAFF | TGTGCCAGCAGCCGACTGGAGGGGGGGCTGAACACTGAAGCTTTCTTT
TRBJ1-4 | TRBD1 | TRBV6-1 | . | CASYPGQFNEKLFF | TGTGCCAGCTACCCGGGACAGTTCAATGAAAAACTGTTTTTT
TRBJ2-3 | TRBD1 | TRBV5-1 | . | CASSSTGGDSDTQYF | TGCGCCAGCAGTTCGACAGGGGGCGATTCCGATACGCAGTATTTT
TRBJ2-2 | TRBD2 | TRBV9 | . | CASSVGTSGITGELFF | TGTGCCAGCAGCGTAGGGACTAGCGGGATTACCGGGGAGCTGTTTTTT
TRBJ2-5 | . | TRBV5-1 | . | CASTRMFGETQYF | TGCGCCAGCACACGTATGTTCGGGGAGACCCAGTACTTC
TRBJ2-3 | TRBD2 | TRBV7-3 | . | CASSWSGKTDTQYF | TGTGCCAGCAGTTGGAGCGGGAAAACAGATACGCAGTATTTT
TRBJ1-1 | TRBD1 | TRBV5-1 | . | CASSDRANDEAFF | TGCGCCAGCAGCGACAGGGCGAACGATGAAGCTTTCTTT
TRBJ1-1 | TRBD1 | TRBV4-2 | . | CASSHTLGGSNTEAFF | TGTGCCAGCAGCCACACCCTAGGGGGCTCTAACACTGAAGCTTTCTTT
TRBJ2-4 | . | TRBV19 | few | CASSTQGGGLAKNIQYF | TGTGCCAGTAGTACCCAAGGTGGGGGCCTAGCCAAAAACATTCAGTACTTC
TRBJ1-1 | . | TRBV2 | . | CASLKTGGAEAFF | TGTGCCAGCTTAAAGACCGGGGGAGCTGAAGCTTTCTTT
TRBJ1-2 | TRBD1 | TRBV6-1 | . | CASSEMGTGTNYGYTF | TGTGCCAGCAGTGAAATGGGGACAGGGACTAACTATGGCTACACCTTC
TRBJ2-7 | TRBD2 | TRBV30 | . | CAWRSGLISSYEQYF | TGTGCCTGGAGGTCGGGACTAATTAGCTCCTACGAGCAGTACTTC
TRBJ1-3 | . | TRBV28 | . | CASSLMAGAGNTIYF | TGTGCCAGCAGTTTAATGGCAGGGGCAGGAAACACCATATATTTT
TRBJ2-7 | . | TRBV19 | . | CASSIARTGPSEQYF | TGTGCCAGTAGTATAGCCAGGACTGGCCCTTCCGAGCAGTACTTC
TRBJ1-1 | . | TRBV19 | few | CASSIGAAEAFF | TGTGCCAGTAGTATAGGGGCAGCTGAAGCTTTCTTT
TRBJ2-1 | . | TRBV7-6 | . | CASSYREYEQFF | TGTGCCAGCAGCTACAGGGAGTATGAGCAGTTCTTC
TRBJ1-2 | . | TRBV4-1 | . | CASSQSRGGIGYTF | TGCGCCAGCAGCCAATCACGGGGGGGAATTGGCTACACCTTC
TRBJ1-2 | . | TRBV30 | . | CASERRANYGYTF | TGTGCGTCGGAGAGGCGAGCTAACTATGGCTACACCTTC
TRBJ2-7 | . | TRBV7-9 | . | CASTLLNEQYF | TGTGCCAGCACCCTACTTAACGAGCAGTACTTC
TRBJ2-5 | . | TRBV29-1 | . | CSVRVNGETQYF | TGCAGCGTTCGGGTGAACGGAGAGACCCAGTACTTC
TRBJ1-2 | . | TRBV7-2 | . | CASSFDGAYGYTF | TGTGCCAGCAGCTTCGATGGGGCCTATGGCTACACCTTC
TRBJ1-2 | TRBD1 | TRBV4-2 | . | CASSPRQGYGYTF | TGTGCCAGCAGCCCTCGACAGGGGTATGGCTACACCTTC
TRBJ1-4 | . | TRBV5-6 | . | CASSLGRREASEKLFF | TGTGCCAGCAGCTTGGGTCGCAGGGAAGCAAGTGAAAAACTGTTTTTT
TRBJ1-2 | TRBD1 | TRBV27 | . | CASSPDRTYGYTF | TGTGCCAGCAGTCCGGACAGGACCTATGGCTACACCTTC
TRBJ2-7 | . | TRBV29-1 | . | CSVEEGRRGSGEQYF | TGCAGCGTTGAAGAAGGGAGGAGGGGAAGCGGCGAGCAGTACTTC
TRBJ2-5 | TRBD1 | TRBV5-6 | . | CASSLGTVQETQYF | TGTGCCAGCAGCCTAGGGACAGTCCAAGAGACCCAGTACTTC
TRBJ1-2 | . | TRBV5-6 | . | CASSLAPSGGYTF | TGTGCCAGCAGCTTGGCGCCGAGCGGGGGCTACACCTTC
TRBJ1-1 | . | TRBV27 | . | CASSLNLRDTEAFF | TGTGCCAGCAGTTTAAATCTGAGGGACACTGAAGCTTTCTTT
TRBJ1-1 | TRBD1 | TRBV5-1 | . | CASSLQGGGEAFF | TGCGCCAGCAGCTTGCAAGGGGGCGGTGAAGCTTTCTTT
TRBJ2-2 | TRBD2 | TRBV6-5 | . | CASSLGLAGAGELFF | TGTGCCAGCAGCCTGGGACTAGCGGGAGCCGGGGAGCTGTTTTTT
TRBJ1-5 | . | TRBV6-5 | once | CASSYNRDYQPQHF | TGTGCCAGCAGTTACAACAGGGATTATCAGCCCCAGCATTTT
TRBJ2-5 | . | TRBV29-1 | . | CSVGTSKKTQYF | TGCAGCGTTGGAACTTCTAAGAAGACCCAGTACTTC
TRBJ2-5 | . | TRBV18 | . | CASSPPSGKYQETQYF | TGTGCCAGCTCACCACCCTCGGGGAAGTACCAAGAGACCCAGTACTTC
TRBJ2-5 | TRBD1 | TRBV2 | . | CASSERQGGETQYF | TGTGCCAGCAGTGAGAGACAGGGGGGTGAGACCCAGTACTTC
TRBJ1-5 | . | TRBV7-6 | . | CASSSFLGTRSNQPQHF | TGTGCCAGCAGCTCCTTTTTGGGGACACGCAGCAATCAGCCCCAGCATTTT
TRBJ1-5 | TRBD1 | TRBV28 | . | CASSLGGTGYQPQHF | TGTGCCAGCAGTTTAGGGGGGACAGGCTATCAGCCCCAGCATTTT
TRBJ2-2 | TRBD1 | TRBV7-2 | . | CASSLEGQGNTGELFF | TGTGCCAGCAGCTTAGAGGGACAGGGGAACACCGGGGAGCTGTTTTTT
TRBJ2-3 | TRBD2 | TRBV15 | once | CATSRGRGGPYTQYF | TGTGCCACCAGCAGAGGACGGGGGGGGCCATATACGCAGTATTTT
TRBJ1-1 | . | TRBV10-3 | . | CAITSDRLPSNTEAFF | TGTGCCATCACCTCGGACAGACTACCATCGAACACTGAAGCTTTCTTT
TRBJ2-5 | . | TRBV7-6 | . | CASSPRGGGSRETQYF | TGTGCCAGCAGCCCCCGGGGAGGGGGAAGTCGTGAGACCCAGTACTTC